Below are 19 T cell receptor beta chains sequenced from a single sample in a study of T cells after yellow fever vaccination. TCRdb processed the 5' RACE reads anew with MiXCR; each CDR3 protein has one entry. The sample has 300,000 to 400,000 distinct CDR3 sequences, almost 4% seen once. This specimen consisted of PBMCs, obtained 5 days after the yellow fever booster vaccination. The receptors derive from a man between 18 and 35 years old who received the YFV17D yellow fever vaccine.

This chain's CDR3 is CASSDSGKGQQYF. The DNA of the CDR3 is TGTGCCAGCAGTGACTCTGGGAAGGGTCAGCAGTACTTC. This chain uses TRBV6-4 with TRBJ2-7, with D unresolved. There are 13 residues in the CDR3. From germline, CDR1 is MRHNA and CDR2 SNTAGT. Trimming removed 0 bases at V and 8 bases at J, with 11 bases between.

In the case of this clonotype: The junction departs from the called germline gene at one end, perhaps through a read error. V usage is TRBV20-1 and J usage is TRBJ2-1; D is uncertain. Germline V CDR1 and CDR2: DFQATT, SNEGSKA (reference sequence). The CDR3 is 13 residues long. The CDR3 loop reads CSARAPNYNEQFF. The CDR3 nucleotides are TGCAGTGCGAGAGCCCCAAACTACAATGAGCAGTTCTTC.

The chain joins TRBV19 to TRBJ2-1; maybe TRBD2 (6 bases). This CDR3 comprises 16 residues. Germline V gene data show CDR1 as LNHDA and CDR2 as SQIVND (reference sequence). V dropped 5 bases and J dropped 2 bases, with 16 bases sitting between them. CDR3 sequence reads: CASSSGLSLTYNEQFF. Here the CDR3 DNA reads TGTGCCAGTAGTTCGGGACTGTCCCTCACCTACAATGAGCAGTTCTTC.

V gene TRBV27 combines with J gene TRBJ1-1; D remains unclear. CDR1 is MNHEY, CDR2 SMNVEV, per germline (reference sequence). This CDR3 spans 15 amino acids. V was trimmed by 5 bases and J by 0 bases, leaving 13 bases between them. The CDR3 DNA reads as TGTGCCAGCAGTCCCCCCGGACTGTTGAACACTGAAGCTTTCTTT. Its translation: CASSPPGLLNTEAFF.

This clonotype came up many times. The chain uses TRBV29-1 and TRBJ1-1; D gene ambiguous. Looked up from germline, CDR1 is SQVTM and CDR2 is ANQGSEA. V was clipped by 4 bases and J by 0 bases, with 9 bases between them. This CDR3 has 13 residues. CDR3 protein: CSVASGMNTEAFF. The DNA for the CDR3 is TGCAGCGTTGCTTCAGGAATGAACACTGAAGCTTTCTTT. Together with reference TRBV29-1 and TRBJ1-1, the CDR3 gives the full variable domain: SAVISQKPSRDICQRGTSLTIQCQVDSQVTMMFWYRQQPGQSLTLIATANQGSEATYESGFVIDKFPISRPNLTFSTLTVSNMSPEDSSIYLCSVASGMNTEAFFGQGTRLTVV.

This clonotype was observed a few times. The chain is built from TRBV5-1 and TRBJ1-4; TRBD1 aligns across 10 bases. V trimming: 3 bases; J trimming: 7 bases; junction bases outside the gene matches: 15. Germline CDR1 reads SGHRS; CDR2 reads YFSETQ. This CDR3 contains 18 residues. CDR3: CASSWGSRDRGIGEKLFF. The CDR3 DNA is TGCGCCAGCAGCTGGGGGTCCCGGGACAGGGGAATCGGTGAAAAACTGTTTTTT.

This chain links TRBV7-6 with TRBJ2-7; TRBD1 aligns across 9 bases. This CDR3 has 18 residues. Germline V gives CDR1 SGHVS, CDR2 FNYEAQ. After removal of 5 bases from V and 0 bases from J, the junction contained 14 bases not matched to a gene. This CDR3 reads CASSPGPPGTGSSYEQYF. CDR3 DNA sequence: TGTGCCAGCAGCCCAGGGCCGCCCGGGACAGGGAGCTCCTACGAGCAGTACTTC. The whole variable domain, remainder taken from reference TRBV7-6 and TRBJ2-7, is GAGVSQSPRYKVTKRGQDVALRCDPISGHVSLYWYRQALGQGPEFLTYFNYEAQQDKSGLPNDRFSAERPEGSISTLTIQRTEQRDSAMYRCASSPGPPGTGSSYEQYFGPGTRLTVT.

The table lists this clonotype with many counts. The CDR3 sequence: CASSLRGAEQFF. CDR3 DNA: TGTGCCAGCAGCTTAAGAGGGGCCGAGCAGTTCTTC. This chain uses TRBV7-6 with TRBJ2-1; D is perhaps TRBD1 or TRBD2 (5 bases each). Germline assignment: CDR1 SGHVS and CDR2 FNYEAQ. The ends were cut back, 2 bases at V and 10 bases at J, with 9 bases in the middle. There are 12 residues in the CDR3.

The sample holds many counts of this clonotype. The V gene is TRBV6-5, the J gene TRBJ2-2, with TRBD2 matching over 8 bases. Germline V gene lookup returns CDR1 MNHEY and CDR2 SVGAGI. The CDR3 covers 17 residues. J was trimmed by 5 bases and V by 2 bases; bases with no gene match: 10. The CDR3 spells CASSYGIGGAGTGELFF. The CDR3, as DNA: TGTGCCAGCAGTTACGGAATCGGGGGGGCCGGAACCGGGGAGCTGTTTTTT.

This clonotype was found many times. At one boundary the junction diverges from the germline segment, which might be a read error. V usage is TRBV3-1 and J usage is TRBJ2-2, with TRBD1 as a possible D gene (7 bases). CDR1 and CDR2 from the germline V gene are LGHDT and YNNKEL (reference sequence). This CDR3 region has 14 residues. The CDR3 protein is CASSQGGNTGELFF. Written as DNA, the CDR3 is TGCGCCAGCAGCCAGGGGGGCAACACCGGGGAGCTGTTTTTT.

The chain recombines TRBV6-2 or TRBV6-3 with TRBJ1-2; D perhaps matches TRBD1 (5 bases). Trimming removed 8 bases from V and 7 bases from J, with 26 bases in between. In germline, CDR1 is MNHEY, CDR2 SVGEGT. The CDR3 sequence is 16 residues long. CDR3 protein: CASCELPAGAGVGYTF. The DNA of the CDR3 is TGTGCCAGCTGCGAACTACCAGCCGGGGCGGGAGTTGGCTACACCTTC.

V and J are TRBV6-1 and TRBJ2-3, with D perhaps matching TRBD1 (6 bases). Germline CDR1 reads MNHNS; CDR2 reads SASEGT. Trimming shortened V by 8 bases and J by 3 bases, and 9 bases separated the two germline ends. The CDR3 is 12 amino acids. The CDR3 here is CASGGQTDTQYF. Written as DNA, the CDR3 is TGTGCCAGCGGAGGACAGACAGATACGCAGTATTTT.

The gene calls are TRBV11-2 and TRBJ2-2; D unclear. V was cut by 0 bases and J by 4 bases, with 6 bases left in between. Germline CDR1 and CDR2: SGHAT and FQNNGV. CDR3 length: 14 residues. The DNA for the CDR3 is TGTGCCAGCAGCTTAGATATTCGCACCGGGGAGCTGTTTTTT. It codes for CASSLDIRTGELFF.

This clonotype appeared many times. The chain combines TRBV6-1 with TRBJ1-1; D not resolved. Trimming stripped 11 bases from V and 0 bases from J, with 19 bases between. CDR3 length equals 15 residues. The germline CDR1 and CDR2 sequences are MNHNS and SASEGT. The DNA for the CDR3 is TGTGCCTGCATAGTGGTGAAGAAGATGAACACTGAAGCTTTCTTT. It encodes CACIVVKKMNTEAFF.

This clonotype came up a few times. The chain has TRBV6-5 and TRBJ2-7; 7 bases are a match to TRBD2. The CDR3 runs to 14 residues. V gave up 2 bases and J gave up 3 bases; unmatched junction bases: 4. The V gene's germline CDR1 is MNHEY and CDR2 SVGAGI. The DNA of the CDR3 is TGTGCCAGCAGTTACGGGAGGGACGGCTACGAGCAGTACTTC. It is translated as CASSYGRDGYEQYF.

The table lists this clonotype with a few counts. The chain joins TRBV19 to TRBJ1-6, with D hard to call. Per the germline V gene, CDR1 is LNHDA and CDR2 is SQIVND (reference sequence). The CDR3 runs to 16 residues. V lost 3 bases, J lost 0 bases, and 9 bases lay in between. For the CDR3, the DNA is TGTGCCAGTAGTATGATCTCGAGCTCCTATAATTCACCCCTCCACTTT. This translates into CASSMISSSYNSPLHF.

The gene calls are TRBV27 and TRBJ1-1, with a tentative D call TRBD1 (5 bases). V shed 7 bases and J shed 5 bases, with 14 bases lying between them. Germline CDR1 MNHEY, CDR2 SMNVEV (reference sequence). The CDR3 extends over 13 amino acids. The CDR3 spells CASIPGGETEAFF. The CDR3 bases are TGTGCCAGCATCCCCGGGGGGGAGACTGAAGCTTTCTTT.

This rearrangement joins TRBV5-4 to TRBJ1-4; 9 bases fit TRBD1. The V gene's germline CDR1 is SGHNT and CDR2 YYREEE (reference sequence). The CDR3 contains 18 residues. V shed 4 bases, J shed 0 bases, and the junction held 10 bases outside the gene matches. CDR3 in DNA: TGTGCCAGCAGCCGAGGCTTGGGACAGGGCCCAACTAATGAAAAACTGTTTTTT. Amino acids: CASSRGLGQGPTNEKLFF.

This clonotype appeared a few times. The chain combines TRBV6-1 with TRBJ2-1; 11 nucleotides line up with TRBD1. This CDR3 has 20 amino acids. Germline CDR1 is MNHNS and CDR2 is SASEGT. V lost 11 bases and J lost 0; bases outside the gene matches: 21. The CDR3 loop is CAVTSNPGQGDFRSYNEQFF. CDR3 DNA sequence: TGTGCCGTGACCTCTAACCCGGGACAGGGGGATTTTCGCTCCTACAATGAGCAGTTCTTC.